This entry features one T cell receptor (beta chain) sequence. The target antigen is unknown. Between the trimmed V and J ends, which lost 5 bases and 7 bases, there was a span of 15 bases. This CDR3 comprises 13 residues. Germline loops: CDR1 MNHEY, CDR2 SVGAGI. The sample belongs to a study of T cell responses to AZD1222 COVID-19 vaccine. Study-wide findings and caveats: Close to half of spike-specific TCRs reportedly recognize unmutated variant regions. Clonal diversity may have been underestimated, and the donors were mostly white British, with more females than males. Just a handful of AZD1222 recipients tested seropositive at baseline.

The repertoire was sequenced with immunoSEQ multiplex PCR; TCRdb's copy has only in-frame clones and lacks some. The sample shows about 120,000 clones, 90% to 95% of them seen only once. The material sequenced was peripheral blood, taken on day 0 of AZD1222 vaccination. The rearrangement joins TRBV6-5 to TRBJ2-7; D remains ambiguous. This clonotype was sampled from an adult in good health. In DNA form, the CDR3 reads TGTGCCAGCAGTCCTAGGTCCCTTGGGGAGCAGTACTTC. This encodes CASSPRSLGEQYF.